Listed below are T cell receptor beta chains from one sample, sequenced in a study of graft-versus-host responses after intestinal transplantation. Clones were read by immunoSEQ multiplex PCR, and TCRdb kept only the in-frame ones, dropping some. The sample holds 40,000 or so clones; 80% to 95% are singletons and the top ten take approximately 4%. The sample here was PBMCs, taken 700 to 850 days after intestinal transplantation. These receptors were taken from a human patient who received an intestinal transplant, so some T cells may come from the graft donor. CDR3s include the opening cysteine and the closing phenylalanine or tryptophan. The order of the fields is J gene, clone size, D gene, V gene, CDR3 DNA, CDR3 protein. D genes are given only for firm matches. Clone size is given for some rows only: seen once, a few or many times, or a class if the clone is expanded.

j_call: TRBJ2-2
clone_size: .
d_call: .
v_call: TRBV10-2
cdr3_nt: TGCGCCAGCAGGCTACAGGAGAACACCGGGGAGCTGTTTTTT
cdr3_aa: CASRLQENTGELFF

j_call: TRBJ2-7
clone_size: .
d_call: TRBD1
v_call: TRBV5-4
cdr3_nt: TGTGCCAGCAGCCTGCCCAGGGGGCGCGAGCAGTATTTC
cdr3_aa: CASSLPRGREQYF

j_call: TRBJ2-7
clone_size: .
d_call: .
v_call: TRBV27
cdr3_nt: TGTGCCAGCGGGCGCTACGAGCAGTACTTC
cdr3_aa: CASGRYEQYF

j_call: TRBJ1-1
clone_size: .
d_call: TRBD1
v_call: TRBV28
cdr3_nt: TGTGCCAGCATTTTCACAGGGGGAGATAACACTGAAGCTTTCTTT
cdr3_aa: CASIFTGGDNTEAFF

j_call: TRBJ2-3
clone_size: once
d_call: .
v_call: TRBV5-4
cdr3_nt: TGTGCCAGCTCTTCCAAGGGCGGCACAGATACGCAGTATTTT
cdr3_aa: CASSSKGGTDTQYF

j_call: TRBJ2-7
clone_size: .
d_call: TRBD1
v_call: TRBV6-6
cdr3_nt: TGTGCCAGCAGTGTTGGAGAGACAGGGTCCTACGAGCAGTACTTC
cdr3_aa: CASSVGETGSYEQYF

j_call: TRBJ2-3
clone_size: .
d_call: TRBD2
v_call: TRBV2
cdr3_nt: TGTGCCAGCACCCCGGGCGGGGGGGGCCGGTCGGATACGCAGTATTTT
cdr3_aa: CASTPGGGGRSDTQYF

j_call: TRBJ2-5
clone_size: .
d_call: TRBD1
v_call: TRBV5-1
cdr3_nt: TGCGCCAGCAGACTCGGGACAGTTATATCACCCCAAGAGACCCAGTACTTC
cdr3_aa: CASRLGTVISPQETQYF

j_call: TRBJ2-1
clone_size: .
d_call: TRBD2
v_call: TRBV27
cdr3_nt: TGTGCCAGCAGTTCCGGACTAGCGGGAGGATACAATGAGCAGTTCTTC
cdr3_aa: CASSSGLAGGYNEQFF

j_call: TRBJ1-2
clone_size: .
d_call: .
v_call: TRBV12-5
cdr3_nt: TGTGCTAGTGGTTTGGTAAAACTGGATGGCTACACCTTC
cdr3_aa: CASGLVKLDGYTF

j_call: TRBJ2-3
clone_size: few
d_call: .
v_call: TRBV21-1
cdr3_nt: TGTGCCAGCAGCCCTCCGGGACTAGGGGAAGATACGCAGTATTTT
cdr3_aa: CASSPPGLGEDTQYF

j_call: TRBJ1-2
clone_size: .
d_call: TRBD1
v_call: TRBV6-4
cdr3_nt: TGTGCCAGCAGCGCCGGGACAGGGGGTGTCTATGGCTACACCTTC
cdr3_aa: CASSAGTGGVYGYTF

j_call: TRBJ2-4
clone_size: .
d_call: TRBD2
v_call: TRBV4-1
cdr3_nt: TGCGCCAGCAGCCAAGATATAACTAGCGGAGCCAAAAACATTCAGTACTTC
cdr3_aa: CASSQDITSGAKNIQYF

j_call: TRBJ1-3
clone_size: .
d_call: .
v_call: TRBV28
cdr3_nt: TGTGCCAGCAGTGCGCCAGGTCCACGAGCCCCAAGAAACACCATATATTTT
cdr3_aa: CASSAPGPRAPRNTIYF

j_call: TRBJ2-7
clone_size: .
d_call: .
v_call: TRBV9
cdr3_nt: TGTGCCAGCAGCGTAGCAAGCGGCGTCACCTACGAGCAGTACTTC
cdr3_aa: CASSVASGVTYEQYF

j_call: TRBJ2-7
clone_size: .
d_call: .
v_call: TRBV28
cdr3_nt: TGTGCCAGCAGTTTAGAAGGGCCCTACGAGCAGTACTTC
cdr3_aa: CASSLEGPYEQYF

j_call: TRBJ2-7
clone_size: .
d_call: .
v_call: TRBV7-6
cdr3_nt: TGTGCCAGCAGCTTAGCGGGGGACGCCTACTCCTACGAGCAGTACTTC
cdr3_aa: CASSLAGDAYSYEQYF

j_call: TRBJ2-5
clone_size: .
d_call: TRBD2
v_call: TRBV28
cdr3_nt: TGTGCCAGCAGGCAGCGGGAGGGCCTGGGGGAGACCCAGTACTTC
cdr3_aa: CASRQREGLGETQYF

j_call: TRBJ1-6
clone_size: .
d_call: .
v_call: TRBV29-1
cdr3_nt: TGCAGCGCCCCATGGGAGCGACGGTCACCCCTCCACTTT
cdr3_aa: CSAPWERRSPLHF

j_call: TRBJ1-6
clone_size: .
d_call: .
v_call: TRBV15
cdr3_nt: TGTGCCACGGAACAGGGACTGGGTAATTCACCCCTCCACTTT
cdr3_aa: CATEQGLGNSPLHF

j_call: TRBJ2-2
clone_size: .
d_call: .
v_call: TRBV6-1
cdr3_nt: TGTGCCAGCAGTGACAAAGGGGGGGTCGCCGGGGAGCTGTTTTTT
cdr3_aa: CASSDKGGVAGELFF

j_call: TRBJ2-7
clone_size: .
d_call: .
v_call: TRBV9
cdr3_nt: TGTGCCAGCAGCGCAGACCACGAGCAGTACTTC
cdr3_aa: CASSADHEQYF

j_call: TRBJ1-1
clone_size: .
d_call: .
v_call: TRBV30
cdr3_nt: TGTGCCTGGAGTGGCCCGGCCGACTTGGCTTTCTTT
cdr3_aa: CAWSGPADLAFF

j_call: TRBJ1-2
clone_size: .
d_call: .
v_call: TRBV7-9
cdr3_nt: TGTGCCAGCAGCTTAGGTACAGGAAACTATGGCTACACCTTC
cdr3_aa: CASSLGTGNYGYTF

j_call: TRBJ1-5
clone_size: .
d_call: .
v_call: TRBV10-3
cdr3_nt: TGTGCCATCGGCGAGACAGCTAGCAATCAGCCCCAGCATTTT
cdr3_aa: CAIGETASNQPQHF

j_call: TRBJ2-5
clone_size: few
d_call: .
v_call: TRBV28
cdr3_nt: TGTGCCAGCCGACGCGAGGACAGAGAGAAAGAGACCCAGTACTTC
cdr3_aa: CASRREDREKETQYF

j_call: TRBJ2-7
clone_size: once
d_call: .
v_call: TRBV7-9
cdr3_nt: TGTGCCAGCAGCTTAGGTTGGGGAGGCTACGAGCAGTACTTC
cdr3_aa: CASSLGWGGYEQYF

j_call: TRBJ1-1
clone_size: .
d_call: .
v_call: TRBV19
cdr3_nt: TGTGCCAGTAGTCCCGAAGTATGGACTGAAGCTTTCTTT
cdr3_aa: CASSPEVWTEAFF

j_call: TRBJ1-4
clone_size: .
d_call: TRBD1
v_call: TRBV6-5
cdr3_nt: TGTGCCAGCAGTTACTGGGGACAGCCAGATGAAAAACTGTTTTTT
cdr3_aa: CASSYWGQPDEKLFF

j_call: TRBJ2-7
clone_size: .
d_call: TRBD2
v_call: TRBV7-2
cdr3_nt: TGTGCCAGCCACCTAGACGGGATCGCGGGAGTTGGAGGCTACGAGCAGTACTTC
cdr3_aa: CASHLDGIAGVGGYEQYF

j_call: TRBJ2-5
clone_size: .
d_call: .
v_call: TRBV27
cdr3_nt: TGTGCCAGCAGTTTGGAGGGGCCTGAGACCCAGTACTTC
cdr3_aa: CASSLEGPETQYF

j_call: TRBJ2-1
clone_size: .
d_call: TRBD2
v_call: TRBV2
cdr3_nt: TGTGCCAGCAGTGAAGTATCGCGGGGGAAGAGAAATGAGCAGTTCTTC
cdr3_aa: CASSEVSRGKRNEQFF

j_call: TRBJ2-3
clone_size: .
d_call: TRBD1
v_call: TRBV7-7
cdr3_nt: TGTGCCAGCAGCCAGAGAGGGGGACAGGTCAATTCCACAGATACGCAGTATTTT
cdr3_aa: CASSQRGGQVNSTDTQYF

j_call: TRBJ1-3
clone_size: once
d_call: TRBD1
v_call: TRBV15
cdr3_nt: TGTGCCACCTCCCCGTCCGAGACAGGGGGCGCGAAAGGAAACACCATATATTTT
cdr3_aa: CATSPSETGGAKGNTIYF

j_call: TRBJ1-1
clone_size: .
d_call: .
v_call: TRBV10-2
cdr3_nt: TGCGCCAGCAGTGAGATACAGCCGCTACTTGAAGCTTTCTTT
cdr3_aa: CASSEIQPLLEAFF

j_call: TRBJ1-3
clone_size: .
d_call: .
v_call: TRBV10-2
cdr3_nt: TGCGCCAGCAGTGAGGTCCTCTCTGGAAACACCATATATTTT
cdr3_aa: CASSEVLSGNTIYF

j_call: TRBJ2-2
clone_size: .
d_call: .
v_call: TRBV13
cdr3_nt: TGTGCCAGCAGCTTCGGGGGGCCCGGGGAGCTGTTTTTT
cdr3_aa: CASSFGGPGELFF

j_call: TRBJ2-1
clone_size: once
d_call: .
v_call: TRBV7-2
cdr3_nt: TGTGCCAGCAGCCCAGGGACGTACAATGAGCAGTTCTTC
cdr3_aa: CASSPGTYNEQFF

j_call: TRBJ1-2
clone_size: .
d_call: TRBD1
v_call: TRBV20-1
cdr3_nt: TGCAGTGCAAGGGACAGGGTTGGCTACACCTTC
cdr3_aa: CSARDRVGYTF

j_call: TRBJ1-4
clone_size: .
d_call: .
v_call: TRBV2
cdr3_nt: TGTGCCAGCAGTGAAGCCAAGGACATCGCAACTAATGAAAAACTGTTTTTT
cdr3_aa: CASSEAKDIATNEKLFF

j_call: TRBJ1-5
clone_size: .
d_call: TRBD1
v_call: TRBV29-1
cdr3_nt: TGCAGCGTTCAATCCGGGACAGGCAATCAGCCCCAGCATTTT
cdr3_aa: CSVQSGTGNQPQHF

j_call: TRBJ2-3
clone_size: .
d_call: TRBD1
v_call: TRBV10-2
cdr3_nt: TGCGCCAGCAGACAGGGGGATACGCAGTATTTT
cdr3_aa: CASRQGDTQYF

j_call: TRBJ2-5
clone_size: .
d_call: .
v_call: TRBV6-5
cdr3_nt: TGTGCCAGCCGTTTCCAAGAGACCCAGTACTTC
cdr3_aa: CASRFQETQYF

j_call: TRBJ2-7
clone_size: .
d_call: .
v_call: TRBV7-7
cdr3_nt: TGTGCCAGCAGCTCCGGCTGCCGTAGACCGGGACGGAGGGTGGGCGAGCAGTACTTC
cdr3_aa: CASSSGCRRPGRRVGEQYF

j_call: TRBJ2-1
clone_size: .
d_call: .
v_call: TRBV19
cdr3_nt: TGTGCCAGTAGAAGGAGGGTAGGTGAGCAGTTCTTC
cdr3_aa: CASRRRVGEQFF

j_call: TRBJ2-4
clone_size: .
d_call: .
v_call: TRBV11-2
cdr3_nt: TGTGCCAGCAGCCTTAGGGCTGGGGCCAAAAACATTCAGTACTTC
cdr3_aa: CASSLRAGAKNIQYF

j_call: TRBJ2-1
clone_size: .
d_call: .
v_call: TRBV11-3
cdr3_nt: TGTGCCAGCAGCCCGGGGGCGGCTGACAATGAGCAGTTCTTC
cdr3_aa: CASSPGAADNEQFF

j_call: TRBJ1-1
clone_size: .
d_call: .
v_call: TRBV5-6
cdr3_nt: TGTGCCAGCAGCTTGGAGTTCAGATGGAACACTGAAGCTTTCTTT
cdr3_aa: CASSLEFRWNTEAFF

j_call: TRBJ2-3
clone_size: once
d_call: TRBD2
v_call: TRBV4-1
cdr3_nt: TGCGCCAGCAGCCAAAGAGCGGGGGACACAGATACGCAGTATTTT
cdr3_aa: CASSQRAGDTDTQYF

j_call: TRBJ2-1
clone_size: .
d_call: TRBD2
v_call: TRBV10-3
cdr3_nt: TGTGCCATCGGGGGTAGCGGGAGCTCCTACAATGAGCAGTTCTTC
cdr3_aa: CAIGGSGSSYNEQFF

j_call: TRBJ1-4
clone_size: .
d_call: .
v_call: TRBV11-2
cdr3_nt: TGTGCCAGCAGCCCCGTGTATTCTCAGTATAATGAAAAACTGTTTTTT
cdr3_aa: CASSPVYSQYNEKLFF

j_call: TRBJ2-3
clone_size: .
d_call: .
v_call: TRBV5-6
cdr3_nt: TGTGCCAGCAGCTCGGCCCCGGGGGTAAGCGGAGTGACAGATACGCAGTATTTT
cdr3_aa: CASSSAPGVSGVTDTQYF